The 24 T cell receptor beta chains presented below share a single source sample, sequenced in a study of CXCR3-negative and CXCR3-positive naive CD8 T cells. General study results and limits: CXCR3-positive naive cells carried more hydrophobic TRB CDR3s than CXCR3-negative ones.

Antigens for these TCRs are unknown. Each TRB cDNA library was prepared by 5' RACE (with UMI labels). TCRdb reprocessed the 5' RACE reads and keeps a single row for each CDR3 protein, giving no DNA. This table lists about 150,000 distinct CDR3 sequences. The specimen sequenced was naive CXCR3+ CD8+ T cells from blood. The subset denotes: CD45RO-CCR7+CD27+CD95- naive CD8+ T cells expressing CXCR3 (TNR3+). The receptor set was obtained from a human donor in good health. Some clones in this sample may be carry-over from other donors' samples.

J is TRBJ2-1 and V is TRBV5-5; the D gene TCRdb calls, TRBD2, cannot be checked with no DNA. The length of the CDR3 is 17 residues. Germline assignment: CDR1 SGHKS and CDR2 YYEKEE (reference sequence). CDR3 sequence: CASSLALGTSSYNEQFF.

The rearrangement links TRBV7-2 to TRBJ1-1. This CDR3 spans 14 amino acids. CDR1 is SGHTA and CDR2 is FQGNSA in the germline V gene. The CDR3 region is CASSFLPLDTEAFF. The full variable domain, rest sourced from reference TRBV7-2 and TRBJ1-1, is GAGVSQSPSNKVTEKGKDVELRCDPISGHTALYWYRQSLGQGLEFLIYFQGNSAPDKSGLPSDRFSAERTGGSVSTLTIQRTQQEDSAVYLCASSFLPLDTEAFFGQGTRLTVV.

The chain carries TRBV10-3 and TRBJ2-3. The CDR3 covers 14 residues. Germline-derived CDR1 and CDR2 are ENHRY and SYGVKD. CDR3 sequence: CAISDIPSTDTQYF.

V usage is TRBV7-3 and J usage is TRBJ1-1; TCRdb designates TRBD1, a call that cannot be tested without DNA. The CDR3 loop spans 13 amino acids. CDR1 and CDR2 (germline): SGHTA, FQGTGA. The CDR3 region is CASSSQGNTEAFF.

This rearrangement joins TRBV29-1 to TRBJ1-2; TCRdb gives TRBD1 as the D gene, but with no DNA this cannot be confirmed. Germline V gives CDR1 SQVTM, CDR2 ANQGSEA. The CDR3 runs to 16 residues. The CDR3 spells CSVEEPGGVINYGYTF.

The V call is TRBV7-9, the J call TRBJ2-1; TCRdb's D gene call, TRBD1, goes unchecked for lack of DNA. Germline V CDR1 and CDR2: SEHNR, FQNEAQ (reference sequence). This CDR3 spans 14 amino acids. CDR3: CASSSPGTHNEQFF.

The V call is TRBV25-1, the J call TRBJ1-1. Germline V gives CDR1 MGHDK, CDR2 SYGVNS. CDR3 length: 11 amino acids. CDR3 sequence: CASMTGIEAFF.

This sequence joins TRBV7-2 and TRBJ1-4; there is no DNA to check the TCRdb D call of TRBD1. The V gene's germline CDR1 is SGHTA and CDR2 FQGNSA. The CDR3 length is 14 residues. The CDR3 spells CASSDRDSNEQLFF.

V and J are TRBV29-1 and TRBJ2-2. The CDR3 runs to 13 residues. Germline CDR1 reads SQVTM; CDR2 reads ANQGSEA. CDR3 protein: CSSTDPNTGELFF.

This sequence joins TRBV20-1 and TRBJ2-5; there is no DNA to check the TCRdb D call of TRBD1. Per the germline V gene, CDR1 is DFQATT and CDR2 is SNEGSKA (reference sequence). The CDR3 consists of 14 residues. This chain's CDR3 is CSASGQGNWETQYF.

This rearrangement joins TRBV20-1 to TRBJ2-1; TCRdb's D call, TRBD2, is unchecked because there is no DNA. Germline CDR1 reads DFQATT; CDR2 reads SNEGSKA (reference sequence). The CDR3 runs to 16 residues. This chain's CDR3 is CSARNTTSGSMDEQFF.

The rearrangement uses TRBV7-9 and TRBJ2-2. Germline V gene data show CDR1 as SEHNR and CDR2 as FQNEAQ (reference sequence). The CDR3 consists of 16 residues. The CDR3 reads CASSHARVANTGELFF.

V usage is TRBV7-2 and J usage is TRBJ2-3; the TCRdb call, TRBD2, lacks DNA for checking. From germline, CDR1 is SGHTA and CDR2 FQGNSA. The CDR3 is 18 amino acids. CDR3 sequence reads: CASSQALAGGASTDTQYF. Using reference TRBV7-2 and TRBJ2-3 for the parts outside the CDR3, the full variable domain is GAGVSQSPSNKVTEKGKDVELRCDPISGHTALYWYRQSLGQGLEFLIYFQGNSAPDKSGLPSDRFSAERTGGSVSTLTIQRTQQEDSAVYLCASSQALAGGASTDTQYFGPGTRLTVL.

V gene TRBV12-2 combines with J gene TRBJ1-1. TRBV12-2 is an annotated pseudogene. This CDR3 contains 16 residues. This CDR3 reads CASRLTGGPENTEAFF.

This chain joins TRBV7-9 and TRBJ1-5; the D call of TRBD1 rests on TCRdb alone, since no DNA is present to check it. CDR1 SEHNR and CDR2 FQNEAQ come from the germline V gene (reference sequence). CDR3 length: 15 amino acids. The chain's CDR3 is CASSDGTGYNQPQHF. The complete variable domain, with remaining parts taken from reference TRBV7-9 and TRBJ1-5, reads DTGVSQNPRHKITKRGQNVTFRCDPISEHNRLYWYRQTLGQGPEFLTYFQNEAQLEKSRLLSDRFSAERPKGSFSTLEIQRTEQGDSAMYLCASSDGTGYNQPQHFGDGTRLSIL.

CDR3 amino acids: CSVEDPTNRDGNYGYTF. This chain connects TRBV29-1 to TRBJ1-2. The CDR3 sequence is 17 residues long. Germline CDR1 reads SQVTM; CDR2 reads ANQGSEA.

This chain connects TRBV5-1 to TRBJ1-4. The CDR3 runs 16 residues. The germline CDR1 and CDR2 sequences are SGHRS and YFSETQ. The CDR3 loop is CASSLAGGATNEKLFF.

CDR3 sequence: CASRGLAGRTGELFF. The chain is built from TRBV9 and TRBJ2-2; the D call of TRBD2 rests on TCRdb alone, since no DNA is present to check it. Germline-derived CDR1 and CDR2 are SGDLS and YYNGEE. This CDR3 comprises 15 residues.

The CDR3 here is CASRGGSGANVLTF. The chain is built from TRBV9 and TRBJ2-6; the D call of TRBD2 rests on TCRdb alone, since no DNA is present to check it. Germline loops: CDR1 SGDLS, CDR2 YYNGEE. The CDR3 is 14 amino acids.

The chain carries TRBV29-1 and TRBJ2-7; TCRdb outputs TRBD2, but without DNA this stays unchecked. Germline values: CDR1 SQVTM, CDR2 ANQGSEA. There are 14 residues in the CDR3. The CDR3 loop is CSVEGGRTPYEQYF.

The chain combines TRBV4-1 with TRBJ2-1; there is no DNA to check the TCRdb D call of TRBD2. The CDR3 runs 17 residues. Germline assignment: CDR1 MGHRA and CDR2 YSYEKL. CDR3 in amino acids: CASSQGVSGGFYNEQFF.

The V and J genes are TRBV29-1 and TRBJ2-1; TCRdb picks TRBD1, but there is no DNA to check that call. Germline CDR1 SQVTM, CDR2 ANQGSEA. The CDR3 has 14 residues. Here the CDR3 reads CSVQQGTINNEQFF.

V gene TRBV10-3 combines with J gene TRBJ2-2; TCRdb names TRBD1, which stays unverified in the absence of DNA. CDR1 is ENHRY, CDR2 SYGVKD, per germline. The CDR3 totals 13 residues. CDR3 in amino acids: CAIRRDETGELFF.

This chain uses TRBV15 with TRBJ1-1. The CDR3 is 15 amino acids. CDR1 is LNHNV and CDR2 is YYDKDF in the germline V gene (reference sequence). The chain's CDR3 is CATSRDLLSVTEAFF.